These T cell receptor beta chains were read from a single sample in a study of T-cell memory formation after mild COVID-19. TCRdb passed the 5' RACE reads through MiXCR, listing each CDR3 protein once. The data contain about 250,000 distinct CDR3 sequences, 15% of them singletons. Sequencing input: PBMCs or a T cell subset sorted from them (not recorded which). The receptor source for this set is an adult woman who had mild COVID-19 (a few samples of this study predate the infection). Cell type and time point are not known. Both conserved end residues are part of each CDR3. Fields, in order: D gene, J gene, V gene, clone size, CDR3 protein, CDR3 DNA. The D gene is left open where the match is weak. For some rows the clone size is stated as once, few or many, or as a class when expanded; others skip it.

d_call: .; j_call: TRBJ1-3; v_call: TRBV12-3/TRBV12-4; clone_size: few; cdr3_aa: CASSWGAGISGNTIYF; cdr3_nt: TGTGCCAGCAGTTGGGGTGCAGGGATCTCCGGAAACACCATATATTTT
d_call: .; j_call: TRBJ2-7; v_call: TRBV7-8; clone_size: few; cdr3_aa: CASSSQGRATYEQYF; cdr3_nt: TGTGCCAGCAGCTCACAGGGCAGAGCCACCTACGAGCAGTACTTC
d_call: .; j_call: TRBJ1-5; v_call: TRBV2; clone_size: .; cdr3_aa: CASRQGFNQPQHF; cdr3_nt: TGTGCCAGCAGGCAGGGTTTTAATCAGCCCCAGCATTTT
d_call: TRBD1; j_call: TRBJ2-7; v_call: TRBV5-1; clone_size: many; cdr3_aa: CASRTTGREQYF; cdr3_nt: TGCGCCAGCAGGACGACAGGGCGGGAGCAGTACTTC
d_call: .; j_call: TRBJ2-7; v_call: TRBV7-2; clone_size: few; cdr3_aa: CASSKTTPPHEQYF; cdr3_nt: TGTGCCAGCAGCAAAACCACCCCACCTCACGAGCAGTACTTC
d_call: TRBD1; j_call: TRBJ2-4; v_call: TRBV5-1; clone_size: many; cdr3_aa: CASSLGTGKNIQYF; cdr3_nt: TGCGCCAGCAGCTTGGGGACAGGGAAAAACATTCAGTACTTC
d_call: TRBD1; j_call: TRBJ1-5; v_call: TRBV7-8; clone_size: few; cdr3_aa: CASSLSDRGRQPQHF; cdr3_nt: TGTGCCAGCAGCTTATCGGACAGGGGAAGGCAGCCCCAGCATTTT
d_call: TRBD2; j_call: TRBJ2-6; v_call: TRBV7-6; clone_size: .; cdr3_aa: CASSLLVAGHSGANVLTF; cdr3_nt: TGTGCCAGCAGCTTGTTGGTAGCGGGGCACTCTGGGGCCAACGTCCTGACTTTC
d_call: .; j_call: TRBJ1-1; v_call: TRBV20-1; clone_size: many; cdr3_aa: CSALRGPGTEAFF; cdr3_nt: TGCAGTGCCCTTCGGGGCCCCGGGACTGAAGCTTTCTTT
d_call: .; j_call: TRBJ1-6; v_call: TRBV20-1; clone_size: .; cdr3_aa: CSASGVGSPLHF; cdr3_nt: TGCAGTGCTAGTGGGGTCGGTTCACCCCTCCACTTT
d_call: .; j_call: TRBJ2-1; v_call: TRBV7-2; clone_size: few; cdr3_aa: CASSEREFYNEQFF; cdr3_nt: TGTGCCAGCAGCGAAAGGGAGTTCTACAATGAGCAGTTCTTC
d_call: .; j_call: TRBJ1-1; v_call: TRBV12-3/TRBV12-4; clone_size: few; cdr3_aa: CASSFDLEGTEAFF; cdr3_nt: TGTGCCAGCAGTTTCGACCTCGAGGGCACTGAAGCTTTCTTT
d_call: TRBD1; j_call: TRBJ2-1; v_call: TRBV15; clone_size: few; cdr3_aa: CATRSRQGSSYNEQFF; cdr3_nt: TGTGCCACCAGGAGTAGACAGGGTAGCTCCTACAATGAGCAGTTCTTC
d_call: TRBD1; j_call: TRBJ1-1; v_call: TRBV10-3; clone_size: few; cdr3_aa: CAIRGVTGFSTEAFF; cdr3_nt: TGTGCCATCAGGGGTGTGACAGGGTTCAGCACTGAAGCTTTCTTT
d_call: .; j_call: TRBJ2-1; v_call: TRBV6-5; clone_size: .; cdr3_aa: CASSPTFSSYNEQFF; cdr3_nt: TGTGCCAGCAGCCCGACATTTTCCTCCTACAATGAGCAGTTCTTC
d_call: .; j_call: TRBJ1-1; v_call: TRBV4-1; clone_size: .; cdr3_aa: CASSQDALGEAFF; cdr3_nt: TGCGCCAGCAGCCAAGATGCCTTAGGTGAAGCTTTCTTT
d_call: .; j_call: TRBJ1-3; v_call: TRBV2; clone_size: .; cdr3_aa: CASSQGHLSGNTIYF; cdr3_nt: TGTGCCAGCAGTCAAGGACACCTCTCTGGAAACACCATATATTTT
d_call: .; j_call: TRBJ2-7; v_call: TRBV5-1; clone_size: .; cdr3_aa: CASSSGTQVCEQYF; cdr3_nt: TGCGCCAGCTCGTCCGGGACACAAGTCTGCGAGCAGTACTTC
d_call: .; j_call: TRBJ2-7; v_call: TRBV7-3; clone_size: .; cdr3_aa: CASSPRGTHEQYF; cdr3_nt: TGTGCCAGCAGCCCCCGCGGAACCCACGAGCAGTACTTC
d_call: .; j_call: TRBJ1-5; v_call: TRBV5-1; clone_size: .; cdr3_aa: CASSRQGFPDQPQHF; cdr3_nt: TGCGCCAGCAGCCGGCAGGGTTTCCCGGATCAGCCCCAGCATTTT
d_call: .; j_call: TRBJ2-3; v_call: TRBV4-2; clone_size: .; cdr3_aa: CASSQDLNTQYF; cdr3_nt: TGTGCCAGCAGCCAAGATTTGAATACGCAGTATTTT
d_call: .; j_call: TRBJ1-5; v_call: TRBV28; clone_size: few; cdr3_aa: CASRPDGLQPQHF; cdr3_nt: TGTGCCAGCAGACCGGACGGGCTTCAGCCCCAGCATTTT
d_call: TRBD1; j_call: TRBJ1-5; v_call: TRBV6-5; clone_size: few; cdr3_aa: CASSSGRWTGSGQPQHF; cdr3_nt: TGTGCCAGCAGTTCCGGTCGTTGGACAGGGAGTGGGCAGCCCCAGCATTTT
d_call: .; j_call: TRBJ1-5; v_call: TRBV12-3/TRBV12-4; clone_size: few; cdr3_aa: CASSWGAPGSQPQHF; cdr3_nt: TGTGCCAGCAGTTGGGGGGCTCCCGGGAGTCAGCCCCAGCATTTT
d_call: .; j_call: TRBJ1-2; v_call: TRBV12-3/TRBV12-4; clone_size: few; cdr3_aa: CASSLIPRGGSNYGYTF; cdr3_nt: TGTGCCAGCAGTTTAATCCCTCGGGGAGGGTCGAACTATGGCTACACCTTC
d_call: TRBD1; j_call: TRBJ1-1; v_call: TRBV27; clone_size: many; cdr3_aa: CASRGNRGNTEAFF; cdr3_nt: TGTGCCAGCAGGGGGAACAGGGGTAACACTGAAGCTTTCTTT
d_call: .; j_call: TRBJ1-1; v_call: TRBV4-1; clone_size: .; cdr3_aa: CASSPTGSPSGTEAFF; cdr3_nt: TGCGCCAGCAGCCCCACTGGTAGTCCTTCAGGAACTGAAGCTTTCTTT
d_call: .; j_call: TRBJ1-1; v_call: TRBV12-3/TRBV12-4; clone_size: few; cdr3_aa: CASSVIGIAFF; cdr3_nt: TGTGCCAGCAGTGTGATCGGAATAGCTTTCTTT
d_call: TRBD2; j_call: TRBJ2-5; v_call: TRBV5-1; clone_size: .; cdr3_aa: CASSLVGLAGGETQYF; cdr3_nt: TGCGCCAGCAGCTTGGTGGGCCTAGCGGGGGGAGAGACCCAGTACTTC
d_call: TRBD1; j_call: TRBJ1-2; v_call: TRBV11-2; clone_size: .; cdr3_aa: CASSTDRGGYTF; cdr3_nt: TGTGCCAGCAGTACAGACAGGGGCGGCTACACCTTC
d_call: .; j_call: TRBJ1-2; v_call: TRBV12-3/TRBV12-4; clone_size: few; cdr3_aa: CASSLGTRAGGYTF; cdr3_nt: TGTGCCAGCAGTTTGGGCACGCGGGCTGGTGGCTACACCTTC
d_call: .; j_call: TRBJ2-3; v_call: TRBV18; clone_size: many; cdr3_aa: CASSQTYTDTQYF; cdr3_nt: TGTGCCAGCTCACAAACCTACACAGATACGCAGTATTTT
d_call: TRBD2; j_call: TRBJ2-7; v_call: TRBV5-1; clone_size: few; cdr3_aa: CASSQGLAGVGEQYF; cdr3_nt: TGCGCCAGCAGCCAGGGACTAGCGGGAGTAGGCGAGCAGTACTTC
d_call: .; j_call: TRBJ2-7; v_call: TRBV10-3; clone_size: few; cdr3_aa: CAISKTSNSYEQYF; cdr3_nt: TGTGCCATCAGCAAAACTTCGAACTCCTACGAGCAGTACTTC
d_call: .; j_call: TRBJ1-5; v_call: TRBV5-6; clone_size: .; cdr3_aa: CASSPWAQGNQPQHF; cdr3_nt: TGTGCCAGCAGCCCCTGGGCGCAGGGCAATCAGCCCCAGCATTTT
d_call: .; j_call: TRBJ2-7; v_call: TRBV18; clone_size: .; cdr3_aa: CASSPPSYNYEQYF; cdr3_nt: TGTGCCAGCTCACCACCGTCGTACAACTACGAGCAGTACTTC
d_call: .; j_call: TRBJ2-2; v_call: TRBV29-1; clone_size: .; cdr3_aa: CSVEVRHPNTGELFF; cdr3_nt: TGCAGCGTTGAAGTCCGTCATCCTAACACCGGGGAGCTGTTTTTT
d_call: TRBD1; j_call: TRBJ1-5; v_call: TRBV12-3/TRBV12-4; clone_size: many; cdr3_aa: CASSLRQGGNQPQHF; cdr3_nt: TGTGCCAGCAGCCTTCGACAGGGTGGCAATCAGCCCCAGCATTTT
d_call: .; j_call: TRBJ1-6; v_call: TRBV20-1; clone_size: .; cdr3_aa: CSVLRGNYNSPLHF; cdr3_nt: TGCAGTGTCCTAAGGGGGAACTATAATTCACCCCTCCACTTT
d_call: TRBD2; j_call: TRBJ2-3; v_call: TRBV20-1; clone_size: few; cdr3_aa: CSARNGRPTDTQYF; cdr3_nt: TGCAGTGCTCGAAACGGGAGGCCCACAGATACGCAGTATTTT
d_call: .; j_call: TRBJ2-1; v_call: TRBV4-3; clone_size: .; cdr3_aa: CASSQPGPRGGEQFF; cdr3_nt: TGCGCCAGCAGCCAACCCGGACCGAGGGGCGGTGAGCAGTTCTTC
d_call: TRBD2; j_call: TRBJ2-5; v_call: TRBV7-8; clone_size: few; cdr3_aa: CASSLFPGGSGIQETQYF; cdr3_nt: TGTGCCAGCAGCCTATTCCCCGGGGGGTCAGGGATCCAAGAGACCCAGTACTTC
d_call: TRBD2; j_call: TRBJ2-1; v_call: TRBV27; clone_size: .; cdr3_aa: CATRLGFRLAGGNSYNEQFF; cdr3_nt: TGTGCCACCCGACTCGGCTTTAGGCTAGCGGGAGGGAACTCCTACAATGAGCAGTTCTTC
d_call: TRBD2; j_call: TRBJ2-1; v_call: TRBV19; clone_size: .; cdr3_aa: CASRRFPSGFDNEQFF; cdr3_nt: TGTGCCAGTAGAAGGTTCCCTAGCGGATTTGACAATGAGCAGTTCTTC
d_call: TRBD1; j_call: TRBJ2-7; v_call: TRBV5-5; clone_size: .; cdr3_aa: CASSSAGTGSYEQYF; cdr3_nt: TGTGCCAGCAGCTCAGCCGGGACAGGGTCCTACGAGCAGTACTTC
d_call: .; j_call: TRBJ2-7; v_call: TRBV12-3/TRBV12-4; clone_size: few; cdr3_aa: CASSRMSTSSYEQYF; cdr3_nt: TGTGCCAGCAGCCGTATGTCCACCAGCTCCTACGAGCAGTACTTC
d_call: .; j_call: TRBJ2-7; v_call: TRBV3-1; clone_size: few; cdr3_aa: CASSQEVGAAEQYF; cdr3_nt: TGTGCCAGCAGCCAAGAGGTGGGGGCAGCCGAGCAGTACTTC
d_call: .; j_call: TRBJ1-2; v_call: TRBV12-3/TRBV12-4; clone_size: .; cdr3_aa: CASSRRGVQGWGYTF; cdr3_nt: TGTGCCAGCAGCCGAAGAGGGGTACAGGGTTGGGGCTACACCTTC